Listed below are T cell receptor beta chains from one sample, sequenced in a study of shared clonotypes between healthy human individuals. Measured with immunoSEQ multiplex PCR; TCRdb has only the in-frame clones, and not every one. The profile covers more than 1,200,000 clones, with approximately 98.5% appearing a single time and about 0.34% taken by the ten largest. The sample taken for sequencing was naive CD4+ T cells sorted from blood. Every receptor here comes from a man aged 25 to 40 in good health. CDR3s include the opening cysteine and the closing phenylalanine or tryptophan. D genes are given only for firm matches. Where a row states a size, it is once, few, many or the class of an expanded clone; other rows omit it.

clone size,D gene,V gene,J gene,CDR3 length,CDR3 protein,CDR3 DNA
once,.,TRBV2,TRBJ2-3,15,CASHLDPPGADTQYF,TGTGCCAGCCACCTCGACCCGCCCGGCGCAGATACGCAGTATTTT
.,TRBD2,TRBV18,TRBJ2-2,20,CASSPITGTSGRPDTGELFF,TGTGCCAGCTCACCGATCACCGGGACTAGCGGGCGCCCAGACACCGGGGAGCTGTTTTTT
.,.,TRBV19,TRBJ1-5,15,CASTLGRGSNQPQHF,TGTGCCAGTACCCTCGGTCGGGGGAGCAATCAGCCCCAGCATTTT
.,TRBD2,TRBV15,TRBJ2-1,19,CATSSRVSLAGPPNNEQFF,TGTGCCACCAGCAGTAGAGTGTCTCTAGCGGGACCGCCCAACAATGAGCAGTTCTTC
once,.,TRBV28,TRBJ2-7,14,CASRKTGPGYEQYF,TGTGCCAGCAGGAAAACAGGACCAGGGTACGAGCAGTACTTC
once,.,TRBV10-3,TRBJ1-2,14,CAIKGYGYNYGYTF,TGTGCCATAAAGGGCTACGGCTACAACTATGGCTACACCTTC
.,TRBD2,TRBV30,TRBJ2-5,14,CAWSVLAGGETQYF,TGTGCCTGGAGTGTACTGGCGGGAGGAGAGACCCAGTACTTC
.,.,TRBV11-2,TRBJ2-1,16,CASSLVLALPYNEQFF,TGTGCCAGCAGCTTAGTCCTAGCGCTTCCCTACAATGAGCAGTTCTTC
.,.,TRBV29-1,TRBJ2-2,14,CSVDFDKNTGELFF,TGCAGCGTTGATTTCGACAAGAACACCGGGGAGCTGTTTTTT
.,TRBD2,TRBV9,TRBJ2-1,15,CASSTGTSGYNEQFF,TGTGCCAGCAGCACCGGGACTAGCGGCTACAATGAGCAGTTCTTC
.,.,TRBV7-8,TRBJ2-5,17,CASSLVGPLARHETQYF,TGTGCCAGCAGCTTAGTGGGGCCCCTAGCCAGGCACGAGACCCAGTACTTC
.,.,TRBV5-1,TRBJ2-7,12,CASSFPGNEQYF,TGCGCCAGCAGCTTCCCCGGCAACGAGCAGTACTTC
.,TRBD1,TRBV28,TRBJ2-2,15,CASSSGTVRPGELFF,TGTGCCAGCAGTTCCGGGACAGTAAGACCCGGGGAGCTGTTTTTT
.,TRBD1,TRBV4-2,TRBJ2-6,16,CASSKKTGTGANVLTF,TGTGCCAGCAGCAAAAAGACAGGGACTGGGGCCAACGTCCTGACTTTC
.,.,TRBV5-5,TRBJ2-1,15,CASGVGSSFFDEQFF,TGTGCCAGTGGGGTAGGGTCTAGCTTCTTCGATGAGCAGTTCTTC
.,.,TRBV30,TRBJ2-3,13,CAWAHRGRDTQYF,TGTGCCTGGGCTCACCGGGGAAGAGATACGCAGTATTTT
.,TRBD2,TRBV7-9,TRBJ2-7,15,CASSPGLAVTYEQYF,TGTGCCAGCAGCCCGGGACTAGCGGTAACCTACGAGCAGTACTTC
.,TRBD1,TRBV5-1,TRBJ1-2,16,CASSLGPGGTNYGYTF,TGCGCCAGCAGCTTAGGGCCAGGGGGAACCAACTATGGCTACACCTTC
.,.,TRBV15,TRBJ1-2,14,CATSRDRTVYGYTF,TGTGCCACCAGCAGAGATAGAACAGTCTATGGCTACACCTTC
.,.,TRBV6-6,TRBJ1-2,14,CASSYLTENYGYTF,TGTGCCAGCAGTTACCTGACAGAGAACTATGGCTACACCTTC
.,.,TRBV20-1,TRBJ2-1,11,CSAPLVSEQFF,TGCAGTGCCCCACTAGTTTCCGAGCAGTTCTTC
.,.,TRBV7-2,TRBJ2-7,15,CASSTLGGAIREQYF,TGTGCCAGCAGCACCCTAGGAGGGGCCATTCGCGAGCAGTACTTC
.,.,TRBV7-9,TRBJ1-5,14,CASSSDSSNQPQHF,TGTGCCAGCAGCTCTGACAGTAGCAATCAGCCCCAGCATTTT
.,TRBD2,TRBV28,TRBJ2-1,17,CASSSFRSAGGPHEQFF,TGTGCCAGCAGTTCTTTCCGGAGCGCGGGAGGGCCTCATGAGCAGTTCTTC
.,.,TRBV11-2,TRBJ1-2,14,CASSFGRGGYGYTF,TGTGCCAGCAGCTTCGGCAGGGGTGGCTATGGCTACACCTTC
.,TRBD2,TRBV9,TRBJ2-7,14,CASTRDGTNYEQYF,TGTGCCAGCACTCGGGATGGGACTAACTACGAGCAGTACTTC
.,.,TRBV11-2,TRBJ1-1,13,CASSNAVNTEAFF,TGTGCCAGCAGCAACGCAGTGAACACTGAAGCTTTCTTT